These T cell receptor beta chains were read from a single sample in a study of T cells in Graves' hyperthyroidism and ophthalmopathy. TCRdb recomputed calls from the multiplex PCR reads with MiXCR, one row per CDR3 protein. The table shows about 540,000 distinct CDR3 sequences, with 46% occurring only once. Sequencing was performed on peripheral blood or thyroid tissue (not recorded which). Receptors originate from a woman under 30 with Graves' hyperthyroidism. Each CDR3 is given with its conserved first and last residue. A D gene is named only where the DNA matches it firmly.

length	V	J	D	CDR3
13	TRBV19	TRBJ2-5	TRBD1	CASKTGVGETQYF
14	TRBV30	TRBJ2-2	.	CAWSVVVTTGELFF
15	TRBV9	TRBJ2-3	.	CASSPSAASTDTQYF
14	TRBV7-9	TRBJ1-2	.	CVSSLRQWGRGYTF
14	TRBV27	TRBJ1-5	TRBD1	CASSVQGRNQPQHF
13	TRBV10-3	TRBJ2-5	.	CAIRPGAKETQYF
15	TRBV6-1	TRBJ2-7	.	CASSEEGGSSGEQYF
15	TRBV7-2	TRBJ2-6	TRBD1	CASSWTGFGANVLTF
14	TRBV4-1	TRBJ1-2	.	CASSQVAREPGYTF
18	TRBV19	TRBJ2-2	TRBD2	CASIGQEISGVSVGELFF
15	TRBV15	TRBJ2-6	.	CATSEAGTGANVLTF
13	TRBV29-1	TRBJ1-2	TRBD1	CSSDRPVNYGYTF
12	TRBV29-1	TRBJ1-5	TRBD1	CSVAGQGGTQHF
14	TRBV2	TRBJ2-7	TRBD2	CASIEREGLYEQYF
16	TRBV4-3	TRBJ1-4	.	CASSQELRGSGEKLFF
15	TRBV12-3/TRBV12-4	TRBJ2-2	.	CASSLEGRNTGELFF
17	TRBV12-3/TRBV12-4	TRBJ2-2	TRBD2	CASRAGLAGVRTGELFF
13	TRBV29-1	TRBJ2-7	TRBD1	CSVLQGFSYEQYF
13	TRBV20-1	TRBJ2-7	.	CSAAPSDPYEQYF
16	TRBV12-3/TRBV12-4	TRBJ1-1	.	CASSSEQGKGNTEAFF
14	TRBV9	TRBJ1-5	.	CASSVEDGAYREHF
14	TRBV7-9	TRBJ2-7	.	CASSSREAPYEQYF
13	TRBV27	TRBJ1-1	.	CASRSTRNGYAFF
15	TRBV19	TRBJ1-1	.	CASSIGGPGRTEAFF